Listed here is a single T cell receptor beta chain. From germline, CDR1 is MNHEY and CDR2 SMNVEV (reference sequence). The CDR3 consists of 13 residues. Trimming at V came to 5 bases and at J to 8 bases, leaving 5 bases not matched to a gene. The data belong to a study of control samples from healthy donors and cancer patients. Data came from immunoSEQ multiplex PCR; TCRdb stores just in-frame clones and leaves some out. The data contain some 89,000 clones, 86% of them seen just once; the ten biggest clones take up approximately 21%. The rearrangement uses TRBV27 and TRBJ1-3; 8 bases line up with TRBD1. The TCR sequence derives from a man aged 25-45 years in good health. Sequencing was performed on blood. This CDR3 is CASSKGTGHTIYF. CDR3 nucleotide sequence: TGTGCCAGCAGTAAAGGGACAGGCCACACCATATATTTT.